Each of the 16 T cell receptor beta chains below was sequenced from the same sample in a study of Ad26.COV2.S vaccination and SARS-CoV-2 variants. Assay: immunoSEQ multiplex PCR; the TCRdb copy retains only in-frame clones and omits some. Of about 680,000 clones in the sample, 89% were seen once. This sample's treatment: roughly 20 received Ad26.COV2.S at low or high dose, single or two shots; roughly five received placebo; per-sample allocation not given. Samples were taken on day 63 after the first vaccine or placebo injection. The sample here was peripheral blood, taken in a trial of Ad26.COV2.S vaccine versus placebo. The receptors come from a person between 18 and 59 years old who received the Ad26.COV2.S COVID-19 vaccine or a placebo.

V gene TRBV19 combines with J gene TRBJ2-5, with 8 nucleotides matching TRBD1. With V trimmed by 3 bases and J by 4 bases, 4 bases remained unmatched. CDR1 and CDR2 (germline): LNHDA, SQIVND (reference sequence). The length of the CDR3 is 14 residues. The CDR3 spells CASSIQGAVETQYF. The CDR3 DNA sequence: TGTGCCAGTAGTATCCAGGGGGCCGTAGAGACCCAGTACTTC.

This clone has only a few counts. This chain joins TRBV10-3 and TRBJ2-3; 9 nucleotides match TRBD2. Germline values: CDR1 ENHRY, CDR2 SYGVKD. Trimming removed 6 bases from V and 0 bases from J; junction bases left unmatched: 7. The CDR3 consists of 16 residues. In DNA, the CDR3 is TGTGCCATCAGAGAAAAAAGCGGGGGGAGCACAGATACGCAGTATTTT. Translated, it gives CAIREKSGGSTDTQYF.

V is TRBV29-1 and J is TRBJ2-1; tentative D call: TRBD1 (6 bases). Germline CDR1 is SQVTM and CDR2 is ANQGSEA. Trimming took 3 bases from V and 4 from J, leaving 10 bases between them. The CDR3 loop spans 13 amino acids. CDR3 in DNA: TGCAGCGTTGATCGGACAGCGTACAATGAGCAGTTCTTC. Its protein is CSVDRTAYNEQFF.

The rearrangement joins TRBV5-1 to TRBJ1-3; the D is unclear. The CDR3 spans 15 residues. V gave up 4 bases and J gave up 0 bases, with 11 bases separating them. Germline lookup yields CDR1 SGHRS and CDR2 YFSETQ. The DNA of the CDR3 is TGCGCCAGCAGCACGGACGGATCCTCTGGAAACACCATATATTTT. The encoded protein is CASSTDGSSGNTIYF. Filled out from reference TRBV5-1 and TRBJ1-3, the complete variable domain reads KAGVTQTPRYLIKTRGQQVTLSCSPISGHRSVSWYQQTPGQGLQFLFEYFSETQRNKGNFPGRFSGRQFSNSRSEMNVSTLELGDSALYLCASSTDGSSGNTIYFGEGSWLTVV.

The V and J genes are TRBV29-1 and TRBJ2-5, with TRBD2 as a possible D gene (6 bases). Between the trimmed V and J ends, which lost 1 base and 2 bases, there was a span of 11 bases. Germline CDR1 and CDR2: SQVTM and ANQGSEA. CDR3 length equals 14 residues. The CDR3 sequence is CSVEGAGRQETQYF. The DNA for the CDR3 is TGCAGCGTTGAAGGCGCAGGGAGGCAAGAGACCCAGTACTTC.

The V gene is TRBV9, the J gene TRBJ2-2; 7 bases fit TRBD1. The V gene's germline CDR1 is SGDLS and CDR2 YYNGEE. The V and J ends lost 3 bases and 4 bases, in that order; junction bases with no gene match: 6. This CDR3 comprises 15 residues. As DNA, the CDR3 is TGTGCCAGCAGCGCCCGGGACAGTCCCACCGGGGAGCTGTTTTTT. Its translation: CASSARDSPTGELFF.

The rearrangement joins TRBV7-6 to TRBJ2-7, with TRBD2 identical over 7 bases. The CDR3 runs to 17 residues. The V segment lost 1 base and the J segment 3 bases; nucleotides outside the gene matches: 12. Germline V gene data show CDR1 as SGHVS and CDR2 as FNYEAQ. The CDR3 here is CASSLGWGGSTGYEQYF. Here the CDR3 DNA reads TGTGCCAGCAGCTTAGGTTGGGGCGGGAGTACCGGCTACGAGCAGTACTTC.

The CDR3 region has the DNA TGTGCCAGCAGCCGCAGGACTAGCGGGAGGGCCGTTTACGAGCAGTACTTC. Protein sequence: CASSRRTSGRAVYEQYF. The chain combines TRBV7-2 with TRBJ2-7, with 15 bases that match TRBD2. Germline-derived CDR1 and CDR2 are SGHTA and FQGNSA. The length of the CDR3 is 17 residues. Germline trimming cut 5 bases from V and 4 bases from J; bases unmatched to any gene: 9. The full variable domain, its missing parts supplied by reference TRBV7-2 and TRBJ2-7, is GAGVSQSPSNKVTEKGKDVELRCDPISGHTALYWYRQSLGQGLEFLIYFQGNSAPDKSGLPSDRFSAERTGGSVSTLTIQRTQQEDSAVYLCASSRRTSGRAVYEQYFGPGTRLTVT.

The J gene is TRBJ2-1, the V gene TRBV5-1; tentative D call: TRBD2 (6 bases). Germline V gene data show CDR1 as SGHRS and CDR2 as YFSETQ. V shed 1 base and J shed 10 bases, with 21 bases lying between them. The CDR3 runs 16 residues. This CDR3 is CASSLRGGTPFYEQFF. As DNA, the CDR3 is TGCGCCAGCAGCTTGCGTGGAGGGACTCCTTTTTACGAGCAGTTCTTC. The full variable domain, its missing parts supplied by reference TRBV5-1 and TRBJ2-1, is KAGVTQTPRYLIKTRGQQVTLSCSPISGHRSVSWYQQTPGQGLQFLFEYFSETQRNKGNFPGRFSGRQFSNSRSEMNVSTLELGDSALYLCASSLRGGTPFYEQFFGPGTRLTVL.

A note on this clone: One end of the junction varies from germline; a read error may be responsible. J is TRBJ2-4 and V is TRBV7-7; TRBD1 is a possible D gene (5 bases). The CDR3 extends over 17 amino acids. CDR1 is SSHAT and CDR2 is FNYEAQ in the germline V gene (reference sequence). The chain's CDR3 is CASIGDRDPVAKNIQYF. DNA for the CDR3: TGTGCTAGCATAGGGGATAGGGATCCTGTAGCCAAAAACATTCAGTACTTC.

The chain uses TRBV5-4 and TRBJ1-3; tentatively, D is TRBD1 (5 bases). The V gene's germline CDR1 is SGHNT and CDR2 YYREEE (reference sequence). The CDR3 sequence is 14 residues long. The V end lost 3 bases, the J end lost 2 bases, and 9 bases lay between the germline ends. CDR3 bases: TGTGCCAGCAGCTCGGGACGGACTGGAAACACCATATATTTT. Protein: CASSSGRTGNTIYF.

This rearrangement joins TRBV18 to TRBJ2-7, with no clear D. Trimming pared 0 bases from V and 3 bases from J, leaving 9 bases between. The CDR3 extends over 14 amino acids. CDR1 KGHSH and CDR2 LQKENI come from the germline V gene. CDR3 sequence: CASSPPATRYEQYF. In DNA form, the CDR3 reads TGTGCCAGCTCACCACCGGCTACACGCTACGAGCAGTACTTC.

The chain employs TRBV9 and TRBJ2-7; 7 bases match TRBD1. Germline V gives CDR1 SGDLS, CDR2 YYNGEE. The CDR3 runs 16 residues. Germline trimming cut 0 bases from V and 0 bases from J; bases unmatched to any gene: 6. The DNA of the CDR3 is TGTGCCAGCAGCGTAGCCGGGGACAGTTACTCCTACGAGCAGTACTTC. Its translation is CASSVAGDSYSYEQYF.

The V call is TRBV5-5, the J call TRBJ2-1; TRBD2 matches 7 bases. This CDR3 spans 14 amino acids. The ends lost 1 base at V and 7 bases at J; junction bases unmatched: 5. The germline gives CDR1 SGHKS, CDR2 YYEKEE (reference sequence). CDR3 nucleotides: TGTGCCAGCAGCTTGCGGCTTAGCGGGAATGAGCAGTTCTTC. As protein: CASSLRLSGNEQFF. Filled out from reference TRBV5-5 and TRBJ2-1, the complete variable domain reads DAGVTQSPTHLIKTRGQQVTLRCSPISGHKSVSWYQQVLGQGPQFIFQYYEKEERGRGNFPDRFSARQFPNYSSELNVNALLLGDSALYLCASSLRLSGNEQFFGPGTRLTVL.

This chain joins TRBV4-2 and TRBJ2-3; 11 nucleotides match TRBD2. The CDR3 has 18 amino acids. From germline, CDR1 is LGHNA and CDR2 YNFKEQ. The junction had 6 bases not matched to a gene; V was cut back by 0 bases and J by 1 base. CDR3 sequence: CASSQEETSGEGTDTQYF. CDR3 bases: TGTGCCAGCAGCCAAGAAGAGACTAGCGGGGAGGGCACAGATACGCAGTATTTT.

This chain uses TRBV3-1 (or the pseudogene TRBV3-2) with TRBJ1-5, with a possible D match to TRBD1 (5 bases). The CDR3 is made up of 14 amino acids. V was trimmed by 3 bases and J by 11 bases, leaving 17 bases between them. Per the germline V gene, CDR1 is LGHDT and CDR2 is YNNKEL (reference sequence). The DNA of the CDR3 is TGTGCCAGCAGCCAGGGGACGGTCGGGAAGGCCCAGCATTTT. This translates into CASSQGTVGKAQHF.